The 29 T cell receptor beta chains below were found in one sample sequenced in a study of human T cells and chemical hapten exposure. Time point defined: patch test 1, 2 weeks after DPC sensitization. Treatment noted: therapeutic diphenylcyclopropenone sensitization with weekly scalp DPC. TCRdb processed the RACE reads anew with MiXCR; each CDR3 protein has one entry. The sample lists some 91,000 distinct CDR3 sequences, over 10% seen once, with roughly 2.1% in the top ten. The input for sequencing was whole blood, taken in connection with sensitization to the hapten diphenylcyclopropenone (DPC). Receptor source: a woman aged 40 to 50 with alopecia areata. Some clones in this sample may be carry-over from other donors' samples.

This clonotype turned up a few times. The V and J genes are TRBV4-1 and TRBJ2-3; D is ambiguous. The CDR3 length is 13 residues. CDR1 is MGHRA and CDR2 is YSYEKL in the germline V gene. Trimming removed 3 bases at V and 2 bases at J, with 6 bases between. The CDR3 loop reads CASSQFPTDTQYF. The CDR3 nucleotides are TGCGCCAGCAGCCAGTTCCCCACAGATACGCAGTATTTT.

This clonotype occurred a few times. The rearrangement uses TRBV11-1 and TRBJ2-1; D is ambiguous. The CDR3 spans 15 residues. The V end was cut by 3 bases, the J end by 5 bases, with 14 bases between. Germline assignment: CDR1 SGHAT and CDR2 FQDESV (reference sequence). The CDR3 protein is CASSFVGSINNEQFF. For the CDR3, the DNA is TGTGCCAGCAGCTTTGTAGGCTCGATTAACAATGAGCAGTTCTTC.

The chain employs TRBV7-2 and TRBJ2-1, with 9 bases that match TRBD2. The CDR3 runs 15 residues. Per germline, CDR1 SGHTA and CDR2 FQGNSA. Trimming at V came to 4 bases and at J to 7 bases, leaving 8 bases not matched to a gene. CDR3 sequence (DNA): TGTGCCAGCAGCTGGGGGGTAGCGGGAGCTAATGAGCAGTTCTTC. It encodes CASSWGVAGANEQFF.

The chain has TRBV5-6 and TRBJ2-5; a possible D gene is TRBD2 (5 bases). Deletions cut 5 bases from V and 5 bases from J, with 13 bases between. The CDR3 totals 13 residues. In germline, CDR1 is SGHDT, CDR2 YYEEEE. The CDR3: CASRNPGMETQYF. CDR3 nucleotide sequence: TGTGCCAGCAGAAACCCGGGGATGGAGACCCAGTACTTC.

This clonotype was recorded at least ten times. The chain couples TRBV18 to TRBJ2-2; D not certain. The germline V and J ends were trimmed by 5 bases and 5 bases, with 12 bases remaining between them. The CDR3 has 14 residues. Per the germline V gene, CDR1 is KGHSH and CDR2 is LQKENI. The CDR3 region is CASSFKQRTGELFF. The CDR3 coding sequence is TGTGCCAGCTCATTCAAACAGAGAACCGGGGAGCTGTTTTTT.

This clonotype was recorded many times. CDR3 DNA: TGCAGCGCCCGGACAGGGATTGACACTGAAGCTTTCTTT. It specifies CSARTGIDTEAFF. The gene calls are TRBV29-1 and TRBJ1-1; 8 positions agree with TRBD1. The CDR3 consists of 13 residues. The V gene's germline CDR1 is SQVTM and CDR2 ANQGSEA. The ends lost 7 bases at V and 3 bases at J; junction bases unmatched: 7.

The chain couples TRBV18 to TRBJ2-7, with 7 bases fitting TRBD2. This CDR3 is built from 12 residues. Germline assignment: CDR1 KGHSH and CDR2 LQKENI. Unmatched junction bases numbered 1, after V lost 6 bases and J lost 2 bases. The CDR3 sequence is CASSTSAYEQYF. The CDR3 nucleotides are TGTGCCAGCTCCACTAGCGCCTACGAGCAGTACTTC.

This clonotype was found a few times. This chain connects TRBV9 to TRBJ2-1; perhaps TRBD1 as D (5 bases). The germline V gene encodes CDR1 SGDLS and CDR2 YYNGEE. V was cut by 0 bases and J by 4 bases, with 11 bases left in between. The length of the CDR3 is 15 residues. CDR3 sequence reads: CASSVVRVPYNEQFF. The DNA for the CDR3 is TGTGCCAGCAGCGTAGTCAGGGTACCTTACAATGAGCAGTTCTTC.

V and J are TRBV6-2 or TRBV6-3 and TRBJ1-5, with D uncertain. V shed 5 bases and J shed 5 bases, with 10 bases lying between them. Germline CDR1 and CDR2: MNHEY and SVGEGT. This CDR3 spans 13 amino acids. CDR3 bases: TGTGCCAGCAGTGTCCGGACCCATCAGCCCCAGCATTTT. Amino acids: CASSVRTHQPQHF.

The chain couples TRBV4-3 to TRBJ2-1; 7 nucleotides align to TRBD1. Germline CDR1 and CDR2: LGHNA and YSLEER. The CDR3 is made up of 14 amino acids. V lost 2 bases and J lost 7; bases outside the gene matches: 5. This chain's CDR3 is CASSQSGQPNEQFF. The CDR3 nucleotides read TGCGCCAGCAGCCAATCGGGACAGCCTAATGAGCAGTTCTTC.

This clonotype was observed many times. The CDR3 DNA reads TGTGCCATCAGTGACTCGACTGGACTAGCGGGAGTGGGTGAGCAGTACTTC. This gives the protein CAISDSTGLAGVGEQYF. The V call is TRBV10-3, the J call TRBJ2-7, with TRBD2 matching over 13 bases. J gave up 7 bases and V 3 bases, and 12 bases lay outside the gene matches. CDR3 length: 17 residues. Per the germline V gene, CDR1 is ENHRY and CDR2 is SYGVKD.

The rearrangement uses TRBV7-2 and TRBJ2-2; D unresolved. Trimming pared 1 base from V and 8 bases from J, leaving 11 bases between. CDR3 length: 14 residues. Germline V lookup: CDR1 SGHTA, CDR2 FQGNSA. The CDR3 protein is CASSLGRLLGELFF. The CDR3 bases are TGTGCCAGCAGCTTAGGCAGGCTCTTAGGGGAGCTGTTTTTT.

J is TRBJ2-5 and V is TRBV5-1; maybe TRBD1 (6 bases). This CDR3 spans 16 amino acids. Per the germline V gene, CDR1 is SGHRS and CDR2 is YFSETQ. The V and J ends lost 4 bases and 2 bases respectively, with 18 bases between them. For the CDR3, the DNA is TGCGCCAGCAGCCCAACTTCGACAGGTTCTCAAGAGACCCAGTACTTC. Encoded protein: CASSPTSTGSQETQYF.

The genes are TRBV6-6 and TRBJ1-2; 7 bases are a match to TRBD1. V lost 0 bases and J lost 2; bases outside the gene matches: 9. Germline CDR1 MNHNY, CDR2 SVGAGI (reference sequence). This CDR3 has 17 amino acids. Here the CDR3 DNA reads TGTGCCAGCAGTTACTCCCAGGGGGTTGGCCCCAACTATGGCTACACCTTC. Translation: CASSYSQGVGPNYGYTF.

This clonotype was detected only a few times. The rearrangement uses TRBV20-1 and TRBJ1-6; D gene uncertain. The CDR3 runs to 16 residues. Germline V gene lookup returns CDR1 DFQATT and CDR2 SNEGSKA (reference sequence). Trimming left V 0 bases short and J 2 bases short, with 11 bases between. The CDR3 is CSARDLARAYNSPLHF. As DNA, the CDR3 is TGCAGTGCTAGAGATCTGGCTAGGGCCTATAATTCACCCCTCCACTTT.

The table lists this clonotype with many counts. The chain carries TRBV10-3 and TRBJ2-7, with 10 bases that match TRBD1. In germline, CDR1 is ENHRY, CDR2 SYGVKD. The trim removed 2 bases at V and 4 bases at J, leaving 2 bases unmatched. The CDR3 runs to 14 residues. The CDR3 region has the DNA TGTGCCATCAGTGAGGACAGGGGGCTTTACGAGCAGTACTTC. This codes for CAISEDRGLYEQYF.

The sample holds a few counts of this clonotype. This chain connects TRBV6-6 to TRBJ1-6; D is undetermined. V gave up 6 bases and J gave up 8 bases, with 17 bases separating them. CDR3 length: 15 residues. The germline CDR1 and CDR2 sequences are MNHNY and SVGAGI (reference sequence). CDR3 DNA: TGTGCCAGCAGCCGCCGGGGTGCGGAAGATTCACCCCTCCACTTT. The encoded protein is CASSRRGAEDSPLHF.

This clonotype was counted only a few times. V and J are TRBV7-3 and TRBJ2-1, with D possibly TRBD1 on 5 matching bases. The V end lost 2 bases, the J end lost 6 bases, and 8 bases lay between the germline ends. The CDR3 covers 13 residues. Germline V CDR1 and CDR2: SGHTA, FQGTGA. The CDR3 DNA follows: TGTGCCAGCAGCTTATCCAGGGCCAATGAGCAGTTCTTC. Protein sequence: CASSLSRANEQFF.

The chain links TRBV3-1 to TRBJ2-7; possibly TRBD2 for D (5 bases). Germline loops: CDR1 LGHDT, CDR2 YNNKEL (reference sequence). V was pared by 5 bases and J by 2 bases, with 10 bases between. There are 13 residues in the CDR3. The CDR3 DNA follows: TGTGCCAGCAGCATCCGAGGGCCCTACGAGCAGTACTTC. It yields the protein CASSIRGPYEQYF.

The table lists this clonotype with a few counts. The rearrangement joins TRBV20-1 to TRBJ1-5; D call uncertain. Between the trimmed V and J ends, which lost 0 bases and 5 bases, there was a span of 8 bases. The germline CDR1 and CDR2 sequences are DFQATT and SNEGSKA (reference sequence). The CDR3 loop spans 13 amino acids. The CDR3 bases are TGCAGTGCTAGAGATAGAGTTGATCAGCCCCAGCATTTT. Residues: CSARDRVDQPQHF.

The chain has TRBV30 and TRBJ2-1; D may be TRBD1 or TRBD2 (6 bases each). This CDR3 contains 13 residues. Between the trimmed V and J ends, which lost 8 bases and 6 bases, there was a span of 17 bases. Germline V lookup: CDR1 GTSNPN, CDR2 SVGIG (reference sequence). CDR3 nucleotide sequence: TGTGCCGGGGGCGGGGTCCCCGGCAATGAGCAGTTCTTC. Its protein product is CAGGGVPGNEQFF.

This clonotype was counted only a few times. This sequence joins TRBV7-9 and TRBJ1-5; 9 bases map to TRBD1. The CDR3 is made up of 14 amino acids. Trimming removed 4 bases from V and 10 bases from J; junction bases left unmatched: 8. Germline CDR1 and CDR2: SEHNR and FQNEAQ (reference sequence). CDR3 coding DNA: TGTGCCAGCAGCTGGGGACAGGGTGAGAACCCCCAGCATTTT. This sequence encodes CASSWGQGENPQHF. Variable domain in full (rest from reference TRBV7-9 and TRBJ1-5): DTGVSQNPRHKITKRGQNVTFRCDPISEHNRLYWYRQTLGQGPEFLTYFQNEAQLEKSRLLSDRFSAERPKGSFSTLEIQRTEQGDSAMYLCASSWGQGENPQHFGDGTRLSIL.

Ten or more counts support this clonotype. The chain uses TRBV11-2 and TRBJ2-1; 10 nucleotides match TRBD1. V gave up 9 bases and J gave up 3 bases; unmatched junction bases: 8. This CDR3 comprises 15 residues. Germline lookup yields CDR1 SGHAT and CDR2 FQNNGV. CDR3 in amino acids: CASTPGTGVYNEQFF. The CDR3 DNA follows: TGTGCCAGTACCCCCGGGACAGGGGTCTACAATGAGCAGTTCTTC.

Only a few counts were recorded for this clonotype. This chain links TRBV9 with TRBJ1-5, with D hard to call. V was trimmed by 4 bases and J by 0 bases, leaving 11 bases between them. CDR1 is SGDLS, CDR2 YYNGEE, per germline. The CDR3 covers 15 residues. The CDR3 protein is CASSRDYDSNQPQHF. In nucleotides, the CDR3 is TGTGCCAGCAGCCGTGATTACGATAGCAATCAGCCCCAGCATTTT.

This clonotype was detected a few times. The chain combines TRBV18 with TRBJ2-7; the D gene is possibly TRBD2 (7 bases). Germline-derived CDR1 and CDR2 are KGHSH and LQKENI. CDR3 size: 14 residues. The germline V and J ends were trimmed by 3 bases and 2 bases, with 11 bases remaining between them. In nucleotides, the CDR3 is TGTGCCAGCTCACCGGGGGGGCCTACCTACGAGCAGTACTTC. Translation: CASSPGGPTYEQYF. The full variable domain, in which reference TRBV18 and TRBJ2-7 provide the parts outside the CDR3, is NAGVMQNPRHLVRRRGQEARLRCSPMKGHSHVYWYRQLPEEGLKFMVYLQKENIIDESGMPKERFSAEFPKEGPSILRIQQVVRGDSAAYFCASSPGGPTYEQYFGPGTRLTVT.

The rearrangement uses TRBV7-2 and TRBJ2-5; no clear D gene. The CDR3 runs 11 residues. Trimming pared 1 base from V and 7 bases from J, leaving 4 bases between. CDR1 is SGHTA, CDR2 FQGNSA, per germline. The CDR3 reads CASSLGGTQYF. In nucleotides, the CDR3 is TGTGCCAGCAGCTTAGGTGGGACCCAGTACTTC.

This clonotype was counted at least ten times. This chain uses TRBV9 with TRBJ1-2; TRBD1 agrees at 8 bases. With V trimmed by 2 bases and J by 5 bases, 8 bases remained unmatched. CDR1 is SGDLS and CDR2 is YYNGEE in the germline V gene. The CDR3 has 15 amino acids. The CDR3 here is CASSVIGTGNYGYTF. Here the CDR3 DNA reads TGTGCCAGCAGCGTGATAGGGACAGGAAATTATGGCTACACCTTC.

This clonotype has more than one count but fewer than ten. The chain combines TRBV5-6 with TRBJ1-5; D may be TRBD1 (5 bases). V lost 1 base and J 5 bases, leaving 7 bases between the germline ends. The CDR3 has 13 residues. The germline gives CDR1 SGHDT, CDR2 YYEEEE. For the CDR3, the DNA is TGTGCCAGCAGCTTGAAGGGACATCAGCCCCAGCATTTT. Its translation is CASSLKGHQPQHF.

This clonotype came up a few times. The chain recombines TRBV28 with TRBJ1-5; the D is unclear. Between the trimmed V and J ends, which lost 6 bases and 4 bases, there was a span of 10 bases. Germline V CDR1 and CDR2: MDHEN, SYDVKM. The CDR3 loop spans 13 amino acids. The CDR3: CASRRDPNQPQHF. CDR3 DNA: TGTGCCAGCAGGAGAGACCCTAATCAGCCCCAGCATTTT.